A single T cell receptor beta chain is shown here with its context. This sample is part of a study of shared clonotypes between healthy human individuals. About the study: Donor ages ranged 18 to 49 years: a couple of women, three men. Each donor's CD8 memory used one plate, CD8 naive two, each CD4 subset three.

The data were produced by immunoSEQ multiplex PCR, yet TCRdb's version contains in-frame clones alone and is incomplete. The table shows roughly 660,000 clones, with about 90% occurring only once. This sequence originates from a man between 18 and 29 years old in good health. Some clones in this sample may be carry-over from other donors' samples. The sequencing input was memory CD8+ T cells from PBMCs. Noted subset: CD45RO+ cells pooled with CCR7-negative TemRA cells.

As DNA, the CDR3 is TGTGCCAGCAGTTACCCAGGGGGGGACACCGGGGAGCTGTTTTTT. As protein: CASSYPGGDTGELFF. V is TRBV6-6 and J is TRBJ2-2; D tentatively reads TRBD1 or TRBD2 (7 bases each). Germline V gene sequence: CDR1 MNHNY, CDR2 SVGAGI (reference sequence). V was pared by 2 bases and J by 3 bases, with 10 bases between. CDR3 length: 15 amino acids.